The present TCR beta chain was sequenced within a study of blood T cell repertoires in COVID-19. The data were produced by immunoSEQ multiplex PCR, yet TCRdb's version contains in-frame clones alone and is incomplete. Found here are under 250,000 clones, over 75% of them singletons; the top ten hold roughly 11%. With respect to this clone: In the same sample, other DNA sequences code for this CDR3.

The receptor comes from a man between 50 and 59 years old with COVID-19, enrolled during active disease. Specimen: peripheral blood.

The CDR3 DNA reads as TGTGCCAGCTCCCCCGACAGCTACGAGCAGTACTTC. Protein: CASSPDSYEQYF. The chain is built from TRBV18 and TRBJ2-7; D may be TRBD1 (5 bases). CDR3 length: 12 residues. V lost 6 bases and J 3 bases, leaving 9 bases between the germline ends. CDR1 and CDR2 from the germline V gene are KGHSH and LQKENI.